This is a list of T cell receptor beta chains from one sample in a study of regulatory T cells in long-lasting Graves disease. MiXCR, applied by TCRdb to the multiplex PCR reads, yields one record per CDR3 protein. Of 650,000 to 850,000 distinct CDR3 sequences in the sample, 30% were seen once. This material consisted of peripheral blood mononuclear cells (PBMCs), taken when the disease was refractory, from a patient treated with antithyroid drugs. The receptors originated from a female donor with Graves disease. CDR3s include the opening cysteine and the closing phenylalanine or tryptophan. D genes are given only for firm matches. Clone size is given for some rows only: seen once, a few or many times, or a class if the clone is expanded.

-	many	TRBV2	TRBJ1-1	TGTGCCAGCAGTGAAACCCAGCCGCTTGAAGCTTTCTTT	CASSETQPLEAFF
-	once	TRBV5-1	TRBJ1-1	TGCGCCAGCAGCTTGAAAACAGGGAGGGACACTGAAGCTTTCTTT	CASSLKTGRDTEAFF
-	-	TRBV5-4	TRBJ1-2	TGTGCCAGCAGCTTGCTGGGAAAAGGTGGCTACACCTTC	CASSLLGKGGYTF
-	-	TRBV29-1	TRBJ1-3	TGCAGCTGGTCCACCTCTGGAAACACCATATATTTT	CSWSTSGNTIYF
-	-	TRBV3-1	TRBJ1-2	TGTGCCAGCAGCCAAGACCACTCCCTACACCCTGACCTATCCTATGGCTACACCTTC	CASSQDHSLHPDLSYGYTF
-	-	TRBV2	TRBJ1-5	TGTGCCAGCACCCAAGCGAGGGGGCAGCCCCAGCATTTT	CASTQARGQPQHF
TRBD1	-	TRBV7-2	TRBJ1-1	TGTGCCAGCAGCATATCAGGGGGCGCCGGGGAAGCTTTCTTT	CASSISGGAGEAFF
TRBD2	-	TRBV7-9	TRBJ2-7	TGTGCCAGCACCCCCCGGGAGGCCCTCTCCTACGAGCAGTACTTC	CASTPREALSYEQYF
-	-	TRBV12-3/TRBV12-4	TRBJ1-2	TGTGCCAGCAGTGGACCCCCGGTGGGTCCCCGAAACTATGGCTACACCTTC	CASSGPPVGPRNYGYTF
-	many	TRBV6-1	TRBJ1-6	TGTGCCAGCAGTGAAATGGGGCATTCACCCCTCCACTTT	CASSEMGHSPLHF
-	-	TRBV6-1	TRBJ1-1	TGTGCCAGCTGGGGCCCGCACACTGAAGCTTTCTTT	CASWGPHTEAFF
TRBD1	few	TRBV19	TRBJ1-2	TGTGCCAGTAGTATATTGGTGACAGGGACACAATCTGGCTACACCTTC	CASSILVTGTQSGYTF
TRBD2	few	TRBV24-1	TRBJ2-1	TGTGCCACCAGTGATGAGACTAGCGGGAAGGATGAGCAGTTCTTC	CATSDETSGKDEQFF
TRBD2	-	TRBV19	TRBJ2-7	TGTGCCAGCAGCGAGACTAGCGGGAGGTACGAGCAGTACTTC	CASSETSGRYEQYF
TRBD1	-	TRBV5-4	TRBJ2-4	TGTGCCAGCAGCCAGGGACAGGGTAAGGACATTCAGTACTTC	CASSQGQGKDIQYF
-	few	TRBV6-1	TRBJ1-3	TGTGCCAGCAGTGAAGGGAGGCCGAGCTCTGGAAACACCATATATTTT	CASSEGRPSSGNTIYF
-	-	TRBV10-3	TRBJ1-2	TGTGCCATCAGTGCCGACCACGATGGCTACACCTTC	CAISADHDGYTF
-	few	TRBV27	TRBJ1-2	TGTGCCAGCAGTTCAACCGCGTTTCCGGGGGTACATGGCTACACCTTC	CASSSTAFPGVHGYTF
TRBD1	-	TRBV12-3/TRBV12-4	TRBJ2-7	TGTGCCAGCAGACCCGGGACAGGGATTGACGAGCAGTACTTC	CASRPGTGIDEQYF
-	few	TRBV5-4	TRBJ1-6	TGTGCCAGCAGCTCGGGCGGGGAGCCCCTCCACTTT	CASSSGGEPLHF
-	few	TRBV11-1	TRBJ1-1	TGTGCCAGCAGCTTAGGGACAGCTCTCCCAATGAACACTGAAGCTTTCTTT	CASSLGTALPMNTEAFF
-	few	TRBV6-2/TRBV6-3	TRBJ1-2	TGTGCCAGCAGTGGGCAAACAAGACTTGGCTACACCTTC	CASSGQTRLGYTF
-	-	TRBV5-1	TRBJ2-7	TGCGCCCCCAAGTCCCGAGGGATCCGGTACTTC	CAPKSRGIRYF
-	few	TRBV28	TRBJ2-2	TGTGCCAGCAGTAAGTCCTTTGGAGCCGGGGAGCTGTTTTTT	CASSKSFGAGELFF
TRBD1	-	TRBV28	TRBJ2-7	TGTGCCAGCTTGAAGACAGGGAATATCTACGAGCAGTACTTC	CASLKTGNIYEQYF
-	few	TRBV28	TRBJ1-2	TGTGCCAGCAGTTCGACCCGACGCAGCTACACCTTC	CASSSTRRSYTF
-	few	TRBV7-2	TRBJ1-3	TGTGCCAGCAGCTTAAGCACAAACTCTGGAAACACCATATATTTT	CASSLSTNSGNTIYF